Listed here is a single T cell receptor (beta chain). The antigen it recognizes is unknown. The sample holds no much larger clone one base away, and base qualities are not on file. This specimen comes from a study of cytomegalovirus exposure and HLA in healthy donors (dated by TCRdb to about 2017). A note on the overall study: According to a later analysis, one platform produced both the approximately 110 validation repertoires and the 666 repertoires of the first cohort. The study aimed to test whether signatures of past pathogen exposure could be identified by cataloging public T cell receptors. Besides the first cohort of roughly 660 subjects, a separate validation cohort made up of roughly 130 different subjects was used. To predict cytomegalovirus infection status, the study brought together high-throughput TCR immunosequencing, statistical association of individual TCRs with disease status, and machine learning.

What the research found in general, with its limitations: According to the authors, the approach could potentially be generalized to other disease states and immunological phenotypes. Most TCR sequences were observed very rarely across donors, whereas some public TCRs were present in many individuals. A total of fewer than 200 TCR beta chains were listed by the study as associated with cytomegalovirus. Subsequent analysis determined that TCRs grouped into clusters in the first cohort also showed a tendency toward co-occurrence across the roughly 120 validation repertoires, and 85% to 95% of cluster scores exceeded 0. The classifier was reported to diagnose cytomegalovirus status with high specificity and sensitivity in both the original and validation cohorts. Three of the identified cytomegalovirus-associated TCR beta chains were confirmed in vitro to be specific for cytomegalovirus antigens. The validation cohort had no HLA typing available for a later analysis, so co-occurrence within that cohort was assessed over all 130 or so repertoires.

The library was made by the immunoSEQ multiplex PCR assay. Per the original workflow: To diagnose cytomegalovirus status from the catalog of TCR beta chain sequences, a statistical classification framework was built. TCRdb retrieved this table from immuneACCESS and kept in-frame rearrangements only. Not all clones are present; in checked studies, unresolved V genes account for under half, and no reason is known for the remainder. The DNA gave D and trimming, while V, J and clone size come from that table. For this sample there are about 73,000 clones; roughly 90% appear just once. Approximately 4.2% of the sample rests with the top ten. Spanning cysteine to phenylalanine, the CDR3 consists of 15 amino acids. The kept DNA is CDR3 alone, 45 bases in frame from the first base. Reading the germline V gene gives CDR1 SGHRS and CDR2 YFSETQ. V is pruned by 2 bases and J by 6 bases, leaving 8 bases of the junction without a gene match.

The donors belonged to the validation cohort of around 120 subjects, which was separate from the approximately 700-subject first cohort. The source of this sequence is a woman aged 18-29 years in good health and CMV-seropositive. The sequencing input was PBMCs. The V gene is TRBV5-1 and the J gene is TRBJ1-5, with 7 junctional bases fitting TRBD1. CDR3 loop: CASSLEGAHGQPQHF. The bases are TGCGCCAGCAGCTTAGAGGGGGCTCATGGTCAGCCCCAGCATTTT.